These 19 T cell receptor beta chains share one sample of origin, sequenced in a study of regulatory T cells in long-lasting Graves disease. Regarding time point: newly diagnosed GD, antithyroid drugs for less than 3 months. Preparation of the TCR library used RNA extracted from PBMCs. Arm-PCR with iRepertoire HTBI primers amplified the CDR3 regions for these TCR beta libraries. TCRdb re-called the multiplex PCR reads with MiXCR, one entry per CDR3 protein. The sample holds some 330,000 distinct CDR3 sequences, roughly 10% seen once. The same sample was also used in a study of T cells in Graves' hyperthyroidism and ophthalmopathy.

Specimen: peripheral blood mononuclear cells (PBMCs), collected at new diagnosis, from a patient treated with antithyroid drugs. All receptors derive from a woman under 30 with Graves disease.

Remarks on this clonotype: This may be a read error, as it is one base from a much larger clone. The rearrangement joins TRBV27 to TRBJ2-1; a weak D match, TRBD2 (6 bases). CDR1 is MNHEY and CDR2 is SMNVEV in the germline V gene (reference sequence). V lost 6 bases and J lost 6, with 33 bases in between. The CDR3 totals 20 residues. The CDR3 here is CASSATPGEVPRPIRNEQFF. The CDR3 DNA reads TGTGCCAGCAGCGCTACCCCGGGGGAGGTCCCTCGTCCCATACGCAATGAGCAGTTCTTC.

The gene calls are TRBV27 and TRBJ1-5; possible D gene TRBD1, 6 bases. This CDR3 is 20 amino acids long. The germline CDR1 and CDR2 sequences are MNHEY and SMNVEV (reference sequence). Trimming cost V 5 bases and J 2 bases, with 28 bases left between them. CDR3 amino acids: CASSPILGQSQVQGNQPQHF. In DNA form, the CDR3 reads TGTGCCAGCAGTCCCATCCTCGGACAGAGCCAGGTGCAGGGCAATCAGCCCCAGCATTTT.

There are a few counts of this clonotype. The chain couples TRBV4-1 to TRBJ1-2; D not resolved. The CDR3 is 15 amino acids. V was shortened by 2 bases and J by 0 bases, with 10 bases between the two germline ends. Germline V gene data show CDR1 as MGHRA and CDR2 as YSYEKL. As DNA, the CDR3 is TGCGCCAGCAGCCAACTGACGGACGCTAACTATGGCTACACCTTC. It translates to CASSQLTDANYGYTF.

The table lists this clonotype with a few counts. The genes are TRBV4-3 and TRBJ2-1; 10 nucleotides align to TRBD2. Trimming took 4 bases from V and 3 from J; bases not matched to a gene: 3. This CDR3 contains 15 residues. Germline CDR1 LGHNA, CDR2 YSLEER. The CDR3 spells CASSLERGGYNEQFF. The CDR3 region has the DNA TGCGCCAGCAGCCTAGAGCGGGGGGGCTACAATGAGCAGTTCTTC.

This clonotype showed up many times. The rearrangement links TRBV20-1 to TRBJ1-3; tentatively, D is TRBD1 (5 bases). The CDR3 loop spans 14 amino acids. The V gene's germline CDR1 is DFQATT and CDR2 SNEGSKA (reference sequence). The germline V and J ends were trimmed by 0 bases and 1 base, with 7 bases remaining between them. The CDR3 reads CSARDSGSGNTIYF. The CDR3 DNA sequence: TGCAGTGCTAGAGATTCAGGGTCTGGAAACACCATATATTTT.

With regard to this clonotype: Likely a read error: the CDR3 ends without its conserved phenylalanine or tryptophan. The chain joins TRBV18 to TRBJ1-2; TRBD1 matches at 8 bases. Germline assignment: CDR1 KGHSH and CDR2 LQKENI. The CDR3 is made up of 13 amino acids. After removal of 2 bases from V and 10 bases from J, the junction contained 6 bases not matched to a gene. This chain's CDR3 is CASSPGTGLAYTL. DNA of the CDR3: TGTGCCAGCTCACCAGGGACAGGATTAGCCTACACCCTC.

This clonotype was counted a few times. The genes are TRBV4-2 and TRBJ2-2; possibly TRBD2 for D (5 bases). The CDR3 totals 18 residues. V lost 0 bases to trimming and J lost 1 base, with 15 bases between them. Per germline, CDR1 LGHNA and CDR2 YNFKEQ. The CDR3 spells CASSQDSSGVLNTGELFF. In nucleotides, the CDR3 is TGTGCCAGCAGCCAAGATTCCAGCGGAGTCTTGAACACCGGGGAGCTGTTTTTT.

This clonotype has at least ten counts. The chain is built from TRBV12-3 or TRBV12-4 and TRBJ2-1, with D uncertain. V was cut by 3 bases and J by 7 bases, with 13 bases left in between. The CDR3 loop spans 14 amino acids. The CDR3 DNA reads TGTGCCAGCAGTTTGTATCTTAGGAAAAATGAGCAGTTCTTC. It yields the protein CASSLYLRKNEQFF.

In this sample, this clonotype turned up many times. In nucleotides, the CDR3 is TGTGCCAGCAGTGACCGACAGGGGAACACTGAAGCTTTCTTT. Translated: CASSDRQGNTEAFF. The V gene is TRBV25-1, the J gene TRBJ1-1, with 7 bases matching TRBD1. The CDR3 is made up of 14 amino acids. With 3 bases clipped from V and 1 base from J, the junction kept 2 bases outside the gene matches. The germline V gene has CDR1 MGHDK and CDR2 SYGVNS.

J is TRBJ1-1 and V is TRBV6-9; TRBD1 is a possible D gene (5 bases). This CDR3 contains 15 residues. V was clipped by 1 base and J by 1 base, with 10 bases between them. Per germline, CDR1 MNHGY and CDR2 SVAAGI. For the CDR3, the DNA is TGTGCCAGCAGTTATTTTCCGGGGACGAACACTGAAGCTTTCTTT. The encoded protein is CASSYFPGTNTEAFF.

This clonotype was seen repeatedly, ten times or more. The chain recombines TRBV5-1 with TRBJ1-1; perhaps TRBD1 as D (5 bases). V was cut by 4 bases and J by 1 base, with 14 bases left in between. The CDR3 covers 15 residues. Germline CDR1 is SGHRS and CDR2 is YFSETQ. The CDR3 bases are TGCGCCAGCAGCGGGGGGAATCTGGGGAACACTGAAGCTTTCTTT. Its translation: CASSGGNLGNTEAFF.

The chain couples TRBV4-3 to TRBJ1-5; D gene ambiguous. V dropped 0 bases and J dropped 4 bases, with 10 bases sitting between them. The CDR3 sequence is 15 residues long. Germline CDR1 LGHNA, CDR2 YSLEER. CDR3 DNA: TGCGCCAGCAGCCAAGAGCCGAGTCGGAATCAGCCCCAGCATTTT. It specifies CASSQEPSRNQPQHF.

This clonotype was recorded a few times. The V gene is TRBV13, the J gene TRBJ2-7; D may be TRBD1 (5 bases). The CDR3 totals 15 residues. The V gene's germline CDR1 is PRHDT and CDR2 FYEKMQ (reference sequence). The germline V and J ends were trimmed by 2 bases and 4 bases, with 15 bases remaining between them. The CDR3 loop reads CASSLIGQGSYEQYF. The CDR3 nucleotides read TGTGCCAGCAGCTTAATAGGGCAGGGTTCATACGAGCAGTACTTC.

This clonotype was seen a few times. The chain carries TRBV4-2 and TRBJ2-3; maybe TRBD1 (6 bases). Per the germline V gene, CDR1 is LGHNA and CDR2 is YNFKEQ. The CDR3 contains 15 residues. The V and J ends lost 3 bases and 2 bases respectively, with 12 bases between them. The CDR3 DNA reads TGTGCCAGCAGCCACGTAGGGGGAATCACAGATACGCAGTATTTT. As protein: CASSHVGGITDTQYF.

The table lists this clonotype with a few counts. The chain carries TRBV27 and TRBJ2-1, with D perhaps being TRBD1 or TRBD2 (5 bases each). CDR1 is MNHEY and CDR2 is SMNVEV in the germline V gene (reference sequence). The V gene lost 2 bases and the J gene lost 9 bases, with 20 bases spanning the gap. The CDR3 extends over 16 amino acids. The CDR3 nucleotides read TGTGCCAGCAGTTTAACCGGGACCCACATGATCGGTGAGCAGTTCTTC. Amino acid sequence: CASSLTGTHMIGEQFF.

This clonotype showed up many times. The CDR3 loop reads CAISESLSWGVVYNEQFF. The DNA of the CDR3 is TGTGCCATCAGTGAGTCATTAAGTTGGGGGGTCGTCTACAATGAGCAGTTCTTC. This chain uses TRBV10-3 with TRBJ2-1, with D tentatively TRBD2 (6 bases). The CDR3 is 18 amino acids. The ends were cut back, 0 bases at V and 3 bases at J, with 18 bases in the middle. CDR1 is ENHRY and CDR2 is SYGVKD in the germline V gene.

This rearrangement joins TRBV4-2 to TRBJ2-1; the match to TRBD2 covers 7 bases. The length of the CDR3 is 16 residues. V was clipped by 2 bases and J by 2 bases; unmatched bases: 6. CDR1 and CDR2 from the germline V gene are LGHNA and YNFKEQ. The CDR3: CASSQPGGSTYNEQFF. For the CDR3, the DNA is TGTGCCAGCAGCCAACCCGGGGGGTCTACCTACAATGAGCAGTTCTTC.

This clonotype was recorded many times. The chain uses TRBV12-3 or TRBV12-4 and TRBJ1-2; 9 nucleotides agree with TRBD1. The V gene end was trimmed by 5 bases and the J gene end by 5 bases; junction bases not matched to a gene: 9. The CDR3 loop spans 15 amino acids. The chain's CDR3 is CASSPGQGKLYGYTF. CDR3 in DNA: TGTGCCAGCAGTCCCGGACAGGGGAAACTATATGGCTACACCTTC.

In this sample, this clonotype turned up many times. The V and J genes are TRBV6-5 and TRBJ1-6; no firm D call. Germline V CDR1 and CDR2: MNHEY, SVGAGI. The CDR3 has 14 amino acids. Trimming took off 2 bases at V and 8 bases at J, with 10 bases between the two ends. CDR3 residues: CASSYITAYSPLHF. In nucleotides, the CDR3 is TGTGCCAGCAGTTACATCACGGCCTATTCACCCCTCCACTTT.